This T cell receptor (beta chain) was observed in a study of blood T cell repertoires in COVID-19. Study background: Acute and convalescent COVID-19 samples came from the United States, Italy and Spain. T cells, B-cell-depleted T cells, or PBMCs provided the cDNA or gDNA that served as material.

In the authors' methods: By means of reference gene primer amplification, nucleated cell counts were estimated. Data came from immunoSEQ multiplex PCR; TCRdb stores just in-frame clones and leaves some out. That table is the source of V, J and clone size, and D and trimming were worked out from the DNA. The sample records around 120,000 clones, around 80% being singletons. Per germline, CDR1 SGHNT and CDR2 YYREEE (reference sequence). V shed 3 bases and J 6 bases; nucleotides not matched to a gene: 4. The CDR3 is 13 residues long. This clone showed up just a few times. This TCR came from a man aged 70-80 years with acute or convalescent COVID-19. The gene calls are TRBV5-4 and TRBJ2-3; 7 bases are a match to TRBD2. The specimen was peripheral blood. CDR3 sequence: CASSSGGRDTQYF. The CDR3 DNA reads TGTGCCAGCAGCTCGGGGGGAAGGGATACGCAGTATTTT.